The rows below give T cell receptor beta chains drawn from one sample of a study of technical replicates of blood from a handful of donors. The assay was immunoSEQ multiplex PCR, and TCRdb's table has in-frame clones only and misses some. The data contain some 70,000 clones, 95% to 97% of them singletons. Source material: T cells isolated from PBMCs. The origin of the receptors is a human donor in good health. CDR3s include the opening cysteine and the closing phenylalanine or tryptophan. The D gene is left open where the match is weak. A row's size may be missing; if present it is once, few, many or a size class.

d_gene,v_gene,abundance,j_gene,CDR3aa,CDR3nt
.,TRBV30,.,TRBJ2-1,CAWSRTSYNEQFF,TGTGCCTGGAGTCGGACTTCCTACAATGAGCAGTTCTTC
.,TRBV11-3,.,TRBJ2-2,CASSMRLMNTGELFF,TGTGCCAGCAGCATGAGACTCATGAACACCGGGGAGCTGTTTTTT
TRBD2,TRBV7-9,.,TRBJ2-1,CASSNGTSGRYNEQFF,TGTGCCAGCAGCAATGGGACTAGCGGGAGGTACAATGAGCAGTTCTTC
TRBD2,TRBV28,.,TRBJ2-1,CASSLLGSGDNEQFF,TGTGCCAGCAGTTTACTCGGGAGCGGGGACAATGAGCAGTTCTTC
.,TRBV2,.,TRBJ2-7,CASSPGGTPSYEQYF,TGTGCCAGCAGTCCAGGCGGGACCCCCTCCTACGAGCAGTACTTC
.,TRBV7-3,.,TRBJ1-1,CASSLQAGWTEAFF,TGTGCCAGCAGCTTACAGGCTGGATGGACTGAAGCTTTCTTT
TRBD1,TRBV29-1,once,TRBJ2-1,CSVEGGRQGFYEQFF,TGCAGCGTGGAAGGCGGTCGACAGGGTTTTTATGAGCAGTTCTTC
TRBD1,TRBV5-1,.,TRBJ2-3,CASSLEGTGVPTDTQYF,TGCGCCAGCAGCTTGGAGGGGACAGGGGTCCCCACAGATACGCAGTATTTT
.,TRBV2,.,TRBJ1-5,CASSEFNNQPQHF,TGTGCCAGCAGTGAATTTAACAATCAGCCCCAGCATTTT
TRBD2,TRBV10-3,.,TRBJ2-3,CAIRAGGSDTQYF,TGTGCCATCAGGGCGGGAGGTTCAGATACGCAGTATTTT
TRBD2,TRBV5-1,.,TRBJ2-3,CASSLGLAGVGTDTQYF,TGCGCCAGCAGCTTGGGACTAGCGGGAGTCGGCACAGATACGCAGTATTTT
TRBD1,TRBV7-2,once,TRBJ1-2,CASSLDPTRDRALHGYTF,TGTGCCAGCAGCTTAGACCCGACCAGGGACAGGGCTCTCCATGGCTACACCTTC
.,TRBV16,.,TRBJ2-7,CASSQSPGLSYEQYF,TGTGCCAGCAGCCAATCCCCAGGCCTAAGCTACGAGCAGTACTTC
.,TRBV11-1,.,TRBJ1-1,CASSLVRGTEAFF,TGTGCCAGCAGCTTAGTCCGGGGCACTGAAGCTTTCTTT
TRBD1,TRBV5-1,.,TRBJ1-2,CASSLDGTDYGYTF,TGCGCCAGCAGCTTGGATGGGACAGATTATGGCTACACCTTC
TRBD2,TRBV5-1,.,TRBJ2-1,CASSLAAGGLNNEQFF,TGCGCCAGCAGCTTGGCAGCGGGAGGACTAAACAATGAGCAGTTCTTC
.,TRBV5-1,.,TRBJ2-2,CASSEGSTGELFF,TGCGCCAGCAGCGAGGGTAGCACCGGGGAGCTGTTTTTT
.,TRBV11-2,.,TRBJ2-2,CASSFHSNTGELFF,TGTGCCAGCAGCTTCCACTCGAACACCGGGGAGCTGTTTTTT
.,TRBV7-9,.,TRBJ1-1,CASSSQGNTEAFF,TGTGCCAGCAGCTCCCAGGGGAACACTGAAGCTTTCTTT
.,TRBV4-3,.,TRBJ1-1,CASSQDSLNTEAFF,TGCGCCAGCAGCCAAGATAGTCTGAACACTGAAGCTTTCTTT
TRBD2,TRBV5-6,.,TRBJ2-7,CASRSIRGTSGSYEQYF,TGTGCCAGCAGGTCGATCAGAGGGACTAGCGGCTCCTACGAGCAGTACTTC
.,TRBV2,once,TRBJ2-2,CASLSGTGELFF,TGTGCCAGCCTTAGTGGCACCGGGGAGCTGTTTTTT